The sequence of this TCR beta chain was determined in a study of regulatory T cells in long-lasting Graves disease. For the study at large: Those with persistent Graves' disease had received antithyroid drugs for over 5 years with positive TSH receptor antibodies.

Study-level points and caveats: Reduced TCR diversity was observed in persistent Graves' patients versus newly diagnosed patients. Limited samples may have lowered accuracy.

The sample holds many counts of this clonotype. Its antigen remains unidentified. Through Arm-PCR of CDR3 regions and iRepertoire HTBI primers, TCR beta libraries were built. How the authors handled the data: The identification of 62 TRBV and around 15 TRBJ segments was made across samples. MiXCR was run by TCRdb on the multiplex PCR reads, yielding one entry per CDR3 protein. The V and J calls and clone size are TCRdb's, not the authors'. Of fewer than 450,000 distinct CDR3 sequences in the sample, around a quarter were seen once. V lost 1 base and J 7 bases, leaving 10 bases between the germline ends. CDR3 size: 12 residues. CDR1 and CDR2 (germline): GTSNPN, SVGIG (reference sequence). Time point reported: persistent/refractory GD, antithyroid drugs over 5 years with positive TRAb. Making the TCR library involved RNA that had been extracted from PBMCs.

The chain is built from TRBV30 and TRBJ1-1; no clear D. This clonotype was obtained from a female donor with Graves disease. The input for sequencing was peripheral blood mononuclear cells (PBMCs), taken when the disease was refractory, from a patient treated with antithyroid drugs. CDR3 bases: TGTGCCTGGAGTGGTAGTAGGGATGAAGCTTTCTTT. Translated: CAWSGSRDEAFF.